These 14 T cell receptor beta chains were sequenced from one sample in a study of CD8 T cells in ankylosing spondylitis. Via MiXCR, TCRdb re-called the 5' RACE reads, giving one row per CDR3 protein. Of roughly 160,000 distinct CDR3 sequences listed, 9.8% were seen once; the top ten hold roughly 15%. The material sequenced was blood, either unsorted or a sorted T cell fraction (not recorded which). The receptors originated from a female donor with ankylosing spondylitis or in good health (not recorded which).

This clonotype appeared a few times. This CDR3 reads CASSASENYEQYF. CDR3 sequence (DNA): TGTGCCAGCAGCGCTAGCGAAAACTACGAGCAGTACTTC. The chain uses TRBV7-9 and TRBJ2-7; D may be TRBD2 (6 bases). With 5 bases removed from V and 3 bases from J, the gap between germline ends came to 11 bases. This CDR3 spans 13 amino acids. Per the germline V gene, CDR1 is SEHNR and CDR2 is FQNEAQ (reference sequence).

This clonotype was detected a few times. This rearrangement joins TRBV6-1 to TRBJ2-3; TRBD2 matches at 8 bases. CDR3 length: 15 residues. Germline CDR1 is MNHNS and CDR2 is SASEGT. V lost 8 bases and J lost 6; bases outside the gene matches: 13. The CDR3 DNA is TGTGCCAGCCAGAAGGGGGGCGGGAGGTATGATACGCAGTATTTT. Translation gives CASQKGGGRYDTQYF.

This clonotype was counted between two and nine times. The genes are TRBV29-1 and TRBJ1-3; D is unresolved. Germline V lookup: CDR1 SQVTM, CDR2 ANQGSEA. This CDR3 is built from 14 residues. Trimming took off 0 bases at V and 4 bases at J, with 10 bases between the two ends. CDR3 DNA sequence: TGCAGCGTTGAAGATCGAAAGACCGGAAACACCATATATTTT. Translation: CSVEDRKTGNTIYF. Complete variable domain (other parts from reference TRBV29-1 and TRBJ1-3): SAVISQKPSRDICQRGTSLTIQCQVDSQVTMMFWYRQQPGQSLTLIATANQGSEATYESGFVIDKFPISRPNLTFSTLTVSNMSPEDSSIYLCSVEDRKTGNTIYFGEGSWLTVV.

The chain uses TRBV4-3 and TRBJ2-1; possibly TRBD1 or TRBD2 for D (6 bases each). Trimming cost V 1 base and J 6 bases, with 10 bases left between them. The CDR3 has 14 residues. Looked up from germline, CDR1 is LGHNA and CDR2 is YSLEER. The CDR3 DNA is TGCGCCAGCAGCCAAGCCGGGGGCGGCAATGAGCAGTTCTTC. It specifies CASSQAGGGNEQFF.

This clonotype has ten or more counts. The chain carries TRBV4-3 and TRBJ2-2; TRBD1 might be the D (6 bases). Trimming pared 1 base from V and 4 bases from J, leaving 7 bases between. Germline CDR1 is LGHNA and CDR2 is YSLEER. The CDR3 totals 14 residues. The chain's CDR3 is CASSQGQVTGELFF. CDR3 in DNA: TGCGCCAGCAGCCAAGGACAGGTCACCGGGGAGCTGTTTTTT.

This clonotype was observed a few times. V usage is TRBV5-1 and J usage is TRBJ2-1, with TRBD2 as a possible D gene (7 bases). The V end was cut by 4 bases, the J end by 8 bases, with 19 bases between. This CDR3 has 15 amino acids. Germline-derived CDR1 and CDR2 are SGHRS and YFSETQ. The CDR3 DNA reads TGCGCCAGCAGCACGGGGGGCCGGACTATGGATGAGCAGTTCTTC. Protein sequence: CASSTGGRTMDEQFF. Drawing the rest from reference TRBV5-1 and TRBJ2-1, the complete variable domain is KAGVTQTPRYLIKTRGQQVTLSCSPISGHRSVSWYQQTPGQGLQFLFEYFSETQRNKGNFPGRFSGRQFSNSRSEMNVSTLELGDSALYLCASSTGGRTMDEQFFGPGTRLTVL.

This clonotype has only a few counts. The chain links TRBV30 to TRBJ2-5; 9 bases match TRBD2. Trimming took 0 bases from V and 4 from J; bases not matched to a gene: 0. The length of the CDR3 is 13 residues. Looked up from germline, CDR1 is GTSNPN and CDR2 is SVGIG (reference sequence). CDR3 in DNA: TGTGCCTGGAGTGTACTAGCGGGAGAGACCCAGTACTTC. It encodes CAWSVLAGETQYF.

The chain is built from TRBV11-2 and TRBJ2-7, with 10 bases that match TRBD1. Germline CDR1 SGHAT, CDR2 FQNNGV. The CDR3 has 16 residues. Losses at the gene ends were 1 base for V and 5 bases for J; bases not matched to a gene: 8. DNA of the CDR3: TGTGCCAGCAGCTTAGTCTCCGGGACAGGGGCCAACGAGCAGTACTTC. This translates into CASSLVSGTGANEQYF.

This clonotype was observed many times. This chain links TRBV5-5 with TRBJ1-2; TRBD1 is a possible D gene (5 bases). V dropped 2 bases and J dropped 6 bases, with 17 bases sitting between them. CDR1 and CDR2 from the germline V gene are SGHKS and YYEKEE (reference sequence). The CDR3 is 15 amino acids. CDR3 sequence (DNA): TGTGCCAGCAGCTTCCCGGGGGTCCACGGGAATGGCTACACCTTC. Amino acids: CASSFPGVHGNGYTF. Full variable domain (missing parts from reference TRBV5-5 and TRBJ1-2): DAGVTQSPTHLIKTRGQQVTLRCSPISGHKSVSWYQQVLGQGPQFIFQYYEKEERGRGNFPDRFSARQFPNYSSELNVNALLLGDSALYLCASSFPGVHGNGYTFGSGTRLTVV.

This chain links TRBV7-8 with TRBJ2-3; 9 positions match TRBD1. CDR3 length: 16 amino acids. CDR1 is SGHVS and CDR2 is FQNEAQ in the germline V gene. V was clipped by 5 bases and J by 1 base; unmatched bases: 7. The CDR3 sequence is CASSPSTGGGTDTQYF. The CDR3 coding sequence is TGTGCCAGCAGCCCCTCAACAGGGGGCGGCACAGATACGCAGTATTTT.

This clonotype was recorded a few times. CDR3 loop: CASSMTENSPLHF. CDR3 in DNA: TGTGCCAGCAGCATGACAGAAAATTCACCCCTCCACTTT. This chain joins TRBV5-5 and TRBJ1-6; D possibly corresponds to TRBD1 (5 bases). Germline-derived CDR1 and CDR2 are SGHKS and YYEKEE (reference sequence). This CDR3 is 13 amino acids long. V was clipped by 4 bases and J by 7 bases, with 9 bases between them.

This clonotype was counted only a few times. The CDR3 loop is CASSSYRGGYSYNEQFF. CDR3 DNA: TGTGCCAGCAGTTCCTACAGGGGAGGGTACTCCTACAATGAGCAGTTCTTC. This rearrangement joins TRBV6-2 or TRBV6-3 to TRBJ2-1, with D perhaps TRBD1 or TRBD2 (7 bases each). Between the trimmed V and J ends, which lost 4 bases and 0 bases, there was a span of 16 bases. Germline V gene data show CDR1 as MNHEY and CDR2 as SVGEGT. This CDR3 is built from 17 residues.

This clonotype came up a few times. The gene calls are TRBV4-2 and TRBJ2-5; 7 bases are a match to TRBD1. Trimming took 0 bases from V and 5 from J; bases not matched to a gene: 3. The V gene's germline CDR1 is LGHNA and CDR2 YNFKEQ. The CDR3 has 14 amino acids. The CDR3 DNA is TGTGCCAGCAGCCAAGATAACAGGGGTGAGACCCAGTACTTC. Translation gives CASSQDNRGETQYF.

This clonotype has a handful of counts. The chain couples TRBV5-1 to TRBJ1-1, with D perhaps matching TRBD1 (5 bases). Germline-derived CDR1 and CDR2 are SGHRS and YFSETQ. CDR3 size: 15 residues. V lost 0 bases and J lost 3, with 12 bases in between. The CDR3 region is CASSLALGRDTEAFF. The CDR3 DNA is TGCGCCAGCAGCTTGGCCCTCGGCAGGGACACTGAAGCTTTCTTT.